The 22 T cell receptor beta chains in this list originate from one sample, sequenced in a study of beta chain features in type 1 diabetes. Every isolated RNA sample was fully reverse transcribed, so sequencing captured expressed TCRB transcripts. Sequenced by immunoSEQ multiplex PCR; TCRdb stores in-frame clones only, minus some. This sample has approximately 140,000 clones, with under 60% found just once. The sequencing input was Tregs from blood. The origin of the receptors is a man younger than 35 in good health.

The chain is built from TRBV2 and TRBJ1-6; D call uncertain. The CDR3 sequence is 16 residues long. Germline CDR1 and CDR2: SNHLY and FYNNEI. V was clipped by 4 bases and J by 5 bases, with 15 bases between them. In DNA, the CDR3 is TGTGCCAGCAGTGGAGGAGGCACCAACAATAATTCACCCCTCCACTTT. Translated, it gives CASSGGGTNNNSPLHF.

In its sample, this clone was seen a few times. The rearrangement uses TRBV7-3 and TRBJ2-3; 9 nucleotides line up with TRBD2. Trimming took 2 bases from V and 7 from J; bases not matched to a gene: 4. The CDR3 consists of 14 residues. The germline gives CDR1 SGHTA, CDR2 FQGTGA. The CDR3 DNA sequence: TGTGCCAGCAGCTTAGCGGGAGGGCCGAATACGCAGTATTTT. It yields the protein CASSLAGGPNTQYF.

The gene calls are TRBV7-9 and TRBJ2-3, with 9 bases that match TRBD1. CDR1 and CDR2 from the germline V gene are SEHNR and FQNEAQ (reference sequence). Losses at the gene ends were 5 bases for V and 0 bases for J; bases not matched to a gene: 9. The CDR3 spans 17 residues. CDR3: CASSAVQGASSTDTQYF. The CDR3 nucleotides read TGTGCCAGCAGCGCTGTACAGGGGGCCTCTAGCACAGATACGCAGTATTTT.

This clone was counted only a few times. The gene calls are TRBV4-2 and TRBJ2-1; TRBD1 is a possible D gene (6 bases). Germline-derived CDR1 and CDR2 are LGHNA and YNFKEQ. CDR3 length equals 15 residues. Trimming took off 4 bases at V and 0 bases at J, with 10 bases between the two ends. CDR3 protein: CASSLDRSSYNEQFF. Written as DNA, the CDR3 is TGTGCCAGCAGCCTGGACAGAAGCTCCTACAATGAGCAGTTCTTC.

CDR3 DNA: TGTGCCAGTACACCGAGTTTCATGAACACTGAAGCTTTCTTT. Residues: CASTPSFMNTEAFF. This chain links TRBV19 with TRBJ1-1, with D unresolved. V gave up 7 bases and J gave up 0 bases, with 12 bases separating them. Germline loops: CDR1 LNHDA, CDR2 SQIVND (reference sequence). The CDR3 consists of 14 residues.

The rearrangement uses TRBV30 and TRBJ2-5; weak D call: TRBD2 (6 bases). Trimming removed 4 bases from V and 5 bases from J, with 17 bases in between. The germline V gene encodes CDR1 GTSNPN and CDR2 SVGIG (reference sequence). The CDR3 length is 14 residues. CDR3 DNA: TGTGCCTGGACCCTAGGGGCGGGATCGGAGACCCAGTACTTC. It yields the protein CAWTLGAGSETQYF.

The table lists this clone with a count of one. The chain has TRBV11-2 and TRBJ2-7; a weak D match, TRBD2 (6 bases). The CDR3 runs 13 residues. CDR1 is SGHAT, CDR2 FQNNGV, per germline. V lost 6 bases, J lost 3 bases, and 12 bases lay in between. CDR3 DNA sequence: TGTGCCAGCAGTATCCCCGGGAGCTACGAGCAGTACTTC. Protein sequence: CASSIPGSYEQYF.

V is TRBV27 and J is TRBJ2-7; 12 nucleotides line up with TRBD2. This CDR3 has 19 residues. J was trimmed by 2 bases and V by 7 bases; bases with no gene match: 18. The germline V gene has CDR1 MNHEY and CDR2 SMNVEV (reference sequence). CDR3 amino acids: CASKGVGLAGYGPAYEQYF. The CDR3 DNA reads as TGTGCCAGCAAAGGGGTAGGACTAGCGGGATACGGACCCGCCTACGAGCAGTACTTC.

Only a few counts were recorded for this clone. V and J are TRBV7-2 and TRBJ2-7, with 10 bases aligning to TRBD1. Trimming removed 5 bases from V and 7 bases from J; junction bases left unmatched: 11. The CDR3 length is 15 residues. The germline V gene encodes CDR1 SGHTA and CDR2 FQGNSA. This chain's CDR3 is CASSLRQGALQEQYF. As DNA, the CDR3 is TGTGCCAGCAGCCTCAGACAGGGGGCGCTTCAGGAGCAGTACTTC.

The chain joins TRBV12-5 to TRBJ2-7; 9 positions agree with TRBD1. This CDR3 comprises 14 residues. The ends lost 5 bases at V and 4 bases at J; junction bases unmatched: 6. The germline V gene encodes CDR1 LGHNT and CDR2 FRNRAP. CDR3 DNA sequence: TGTGCTAGTGGTCCGGGACAGGGAGGGTACGAGCAGTACTTC. It yields the protein CASGPGQGGYEQYF.

This clone was counted only a few times. The V gene is TRBV19, the J gene TRBJ2-4; 8 bases align to TRBD1. Germline assignment: CDR1 LNHDA and CDR2 SQIVND (reference sequence). The CDR3 consists of 13 residues. J gave up 7 bases and V 5 bases, and 4 bases lay outside the gene matches. CDR3 in amino acids: CASSATGGNIQYF. CDR3 sequence (DNA): TGTGCCAGTAGTGCAACAGGGGGGAACATTCAGTACTTC.

This clone was found a few times. As DNA, the CDR3 is TGTGCCAGCAGCAAGAACCTAGCCGGGAAAAGCTCCTACGAGCAGTACTTC. Translation: CASSKNLAGKSSYEQYF. V usage is TRBV21-1 and J usage is TRBJ2-7; TRBD2, the table's D call, was not compared with the DNA. TRBV21-1 is a recognized pseudogene. The CDR3 sequence is 17 residues long.

This clone appeared a few times. The rearrangement joins TRBV7-2 to TRBJ2-5, with 8 bases identical to TRBD2. The germline V gene encodes CDR1 SGHTA and CDR2 FQGNSA. This CDR3 region has 13 residues. J lost 6 bases, V lost 7 bases, and 7 bases had no gene match. As DNA, the CDR3 is TGTGCCAGCACCCCAAGCGGGGGTAAGACCCAGTACTTC. Translation: CASTPSGGKTQYF.

The gene calls are TRBV18 and TRBJ1-3; 7 bases align to TRBD1. Germline CDR1 reads KGHSH; CDR2 reads LQKENI. The CDR3 has 16 residues. V lost 6 bases and J lost 0; bases outside the gene matches: 8. The CDR3: CASSLTGVGSGNTIYF. In DNA form, the CDR3 reads TGTGCCAGCTCTCTAACAGGGGTCGGCTCTGGAAACACCATATATTTT.

The table lists this clone with a few counts. This chain uses TRBV18 with TRBJ2-7; D possibly corresponds to TRBD1 (6 bases). V gave up 0 bases and J gave up 6 bases, with 6 bases separating them. The CDR3 is made up of 12 amino acids. Germline V gene data show CDR1 as KGHSH and CDR2 as LQKENI. This CDR3 reads CASSPPGGEQYF. The CDR3 DNA reads as TGTGCCAGCTCACCACCAGGGGGCGAGCAGTACTTC.

V is TRBV19 and J is TRBJ2-7; no clear D gene. The germline V and J ends were trimmed by 3 bases and 5 bases, with 11 bases remaining between them. There are 13 residues in the CDR3. CDR1 is LNHDA and CDR2 is SQIVND in the germline V gene (reference sequence). CDR3 in amino acids: CASSIRRSHEQYF. CDR3 nucleotide sequence: TGTGCCAGTAGTATTCGCAGGTCACACGAGCAGTACTTC.

The CDR3 DNA follows: TGTGCCAGCAGCTTAGGACTAGCGGGAGGGCGGGAGACCCAGTACTTC. As protein: CASSLGLAGGRETQYF. This chain uses TRBV7-2 with TRBJ2-5; TRBD2 matches 14 bases. The CDR3 loop spans 16 amino acids. Losses at the gene ends were 1 base for V and 5 bases for J; bases not matched to a gene: 3. Germline V gene data show CDR1 as SGHTA and CDR2 as FQGNSA.

V gene TRBV9 combines with J gene TRBJ2-1, with D uncertain. There are 15 residues in the CDR3. Trimming took off 1 base at V and 5 bases at J, with 13 bases between the two ends. Per germline, CDR1 SGDLS and CDR2 YYNGEE. The CDR3 sequence: CASSVSAFNDNEQFF. As DNA, the CDR3 is TGTGCCAGCAGCGTATCAGCGTTTAACGACAATGAGCAGTTCTTC. The whole variable domain, filled in from reference TRBV9 and TRBJ2-1, reads DSGVTQTPKHLITATGQRVTLRCSPRSGDLSVYWYQQSLDQGLQFLIQYYNGEERAKGNILERFSAQQFPDLHSELNLSSLELGDSALYFCASSVSAFNDNEQFFGPGTRLTVL.

This sequence joins TRBV7-2 and TRBJ1-3; no reliable D call. This CDR3 region has 15 residues. The V gene's germline CDR1 is SGHTA and CDR2 FQGNSA. Trimming stripped 3 bases from V and 0 bases from J, with 9 bases between. This CDR3 is CASSFLLLSGNTIYF. CDR3 DNA sequence: TGTGCCAGCAGCTTCTTACTGCTCTCTGGAAACACCATATATTTT.

The chain carries TRBV5-1 and TRBJ2-3; 12 bases are a match to TRBD2. Germline V gives CDR1 SGHRS, CDR2 YFSETQ. V was pared by 4 bases and J by 4 bases, with 7 bases of the junction left unmatched. The CDR3 runs to 16 residues. CDR3 protein: CASSLVTSGGSDTQYF. CDR3 in DNA: TGCGCCAGCAGCCTAGTTACTAGCGGGGGGTCAGATACGCAGTATTTT.

V is TRBV2 and J is TRBJ2-6; D is unclear. The CDR3 consists of 14 residues. Germline CDR1 SNHLY, CDR2 FYNNEI. Trimming shortened V by 7 bases and J by 4 bases, and 11 bases separated the two germline ends. The CDR3 reads CASNGQSGANVLTF. DNA for the CDR3: TGTGCCAGCAATGGGCAATCCGGGGCCAACGTCCTGACTTTC.

The chain combines TRBV19 with TRBJ2-7; the D gene is possibly TRBD2 (5 bases). CDR1 and CDR2 (germline): LNHDA, SQIVND (reference sequence). The CDR3 length is 14 residues. V was pared by 5 bases and J by 3 bases, with 14 bases between. Written as DNA, the CDR3 is TGTGCCAGTAGTGACCTGAACCGGGACTACGAGCAGTACTTC. This sequence encodes CASSDLNRDYEQYF.